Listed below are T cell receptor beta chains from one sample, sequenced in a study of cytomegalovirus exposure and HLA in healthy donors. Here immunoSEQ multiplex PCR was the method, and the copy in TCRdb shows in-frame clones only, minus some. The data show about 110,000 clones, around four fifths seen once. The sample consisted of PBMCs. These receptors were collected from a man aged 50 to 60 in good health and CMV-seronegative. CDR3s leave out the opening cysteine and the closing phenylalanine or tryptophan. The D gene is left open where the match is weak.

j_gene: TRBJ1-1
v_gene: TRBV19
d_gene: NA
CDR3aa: ASSSSRGTEAF

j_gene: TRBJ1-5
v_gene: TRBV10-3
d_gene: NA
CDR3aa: AIWGGRNQPQH

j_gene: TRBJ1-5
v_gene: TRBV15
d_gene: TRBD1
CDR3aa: ATRQGPGRNQPQH

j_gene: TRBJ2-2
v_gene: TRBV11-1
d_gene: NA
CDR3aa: ASSGTLNTGELF

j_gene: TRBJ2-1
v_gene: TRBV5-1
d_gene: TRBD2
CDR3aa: ASTFSGGGEQF

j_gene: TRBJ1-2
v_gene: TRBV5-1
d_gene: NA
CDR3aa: ASSLVVRTDINYGYT

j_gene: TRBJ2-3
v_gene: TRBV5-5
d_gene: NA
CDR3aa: ASSLLVRSTDTQY

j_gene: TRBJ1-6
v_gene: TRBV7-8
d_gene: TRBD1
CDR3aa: ASSLRQGTGIWGSPLH

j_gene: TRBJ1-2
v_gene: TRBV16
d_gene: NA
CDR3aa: ASSQGRNGYT

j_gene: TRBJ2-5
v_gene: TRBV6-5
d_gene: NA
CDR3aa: ASTSSRPFQETQY

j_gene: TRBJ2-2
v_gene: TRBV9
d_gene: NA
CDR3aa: ASSELLTGELF

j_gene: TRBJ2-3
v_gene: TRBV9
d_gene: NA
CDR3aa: ASSEGRGAGMDTQY

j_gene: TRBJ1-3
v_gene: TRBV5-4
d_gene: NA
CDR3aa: ASSSGGGGSGNTIY

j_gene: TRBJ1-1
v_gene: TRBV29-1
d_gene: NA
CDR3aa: SVMRGLDAF

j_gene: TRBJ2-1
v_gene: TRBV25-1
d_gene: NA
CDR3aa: ASSGGYRHNEQF

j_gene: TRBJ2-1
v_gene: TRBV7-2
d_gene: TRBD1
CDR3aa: ASGGQGFGEQF

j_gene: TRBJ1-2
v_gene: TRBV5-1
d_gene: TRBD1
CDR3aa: ASSSAQGAPYGYT

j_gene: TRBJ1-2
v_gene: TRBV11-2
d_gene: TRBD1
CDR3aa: ASSLGGDSYWNGYT

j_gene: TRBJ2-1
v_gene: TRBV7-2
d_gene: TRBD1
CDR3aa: ASRELSYGTGGRNEQF

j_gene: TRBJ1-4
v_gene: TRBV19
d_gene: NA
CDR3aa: ASNDRGNEKLF

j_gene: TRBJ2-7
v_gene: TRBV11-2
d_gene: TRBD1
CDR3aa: ASSLGQGSGPYEQY

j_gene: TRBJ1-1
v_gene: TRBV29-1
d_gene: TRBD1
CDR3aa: SVFPDRVSTEAF

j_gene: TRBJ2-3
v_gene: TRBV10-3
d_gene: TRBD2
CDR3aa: AISEGLGTDTQY

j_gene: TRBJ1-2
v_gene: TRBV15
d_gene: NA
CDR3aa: ATSRDPGYGYT

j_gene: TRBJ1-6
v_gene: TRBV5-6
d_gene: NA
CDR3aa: ASSPGQRNSPLH

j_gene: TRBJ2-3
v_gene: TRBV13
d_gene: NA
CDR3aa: ASSLVRTSRTDAQY

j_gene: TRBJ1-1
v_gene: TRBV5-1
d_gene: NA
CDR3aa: ASSLGRGNTEAF

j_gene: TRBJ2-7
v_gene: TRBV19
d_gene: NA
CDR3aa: ASSGLAEQY

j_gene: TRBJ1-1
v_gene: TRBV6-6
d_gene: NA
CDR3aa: ASSYPGIEAF

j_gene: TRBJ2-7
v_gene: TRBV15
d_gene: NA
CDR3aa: ATSRDLSRGEQY

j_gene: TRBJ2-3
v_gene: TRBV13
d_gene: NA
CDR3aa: ASSRLGADTQY

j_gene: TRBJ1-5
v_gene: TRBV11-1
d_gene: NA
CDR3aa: ASSKDRENQPQH

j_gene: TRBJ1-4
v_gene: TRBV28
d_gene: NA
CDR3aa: ASSPLSEKLF

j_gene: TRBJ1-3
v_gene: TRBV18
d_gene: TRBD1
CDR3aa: ASSRTGTASSGNTIY

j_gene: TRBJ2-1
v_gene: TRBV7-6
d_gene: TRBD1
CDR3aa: ASSLGGTANNEQF

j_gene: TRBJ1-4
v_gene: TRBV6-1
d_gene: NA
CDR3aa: ASSLRVSTNEKLF

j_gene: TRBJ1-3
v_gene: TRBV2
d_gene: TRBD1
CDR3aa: ASSTGGFDSGNTIY

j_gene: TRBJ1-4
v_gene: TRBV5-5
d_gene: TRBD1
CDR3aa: ASSLDGQGDEKLF

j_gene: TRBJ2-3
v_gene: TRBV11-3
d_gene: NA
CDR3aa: ASSLDGRGTDTQY